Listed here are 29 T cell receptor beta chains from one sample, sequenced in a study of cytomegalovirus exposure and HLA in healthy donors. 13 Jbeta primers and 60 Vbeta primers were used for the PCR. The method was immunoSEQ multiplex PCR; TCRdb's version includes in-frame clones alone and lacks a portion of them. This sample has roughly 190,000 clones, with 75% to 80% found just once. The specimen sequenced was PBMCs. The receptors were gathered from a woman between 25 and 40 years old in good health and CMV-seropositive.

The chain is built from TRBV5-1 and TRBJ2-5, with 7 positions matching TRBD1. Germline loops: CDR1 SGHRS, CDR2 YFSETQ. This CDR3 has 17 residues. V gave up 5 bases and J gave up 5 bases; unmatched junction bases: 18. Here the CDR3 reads CASSRQGRLAEGETQYF. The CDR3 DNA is TGCGCCAGCAGTCGACAGGGAAGGTTGGCCGAGGGGGAGACCCAGTACTTC.

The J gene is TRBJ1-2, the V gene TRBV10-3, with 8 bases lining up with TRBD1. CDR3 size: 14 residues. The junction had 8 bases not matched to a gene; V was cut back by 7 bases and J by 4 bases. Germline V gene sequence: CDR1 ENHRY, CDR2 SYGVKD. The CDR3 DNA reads TGTGCCATCACCAAAGGACAGGGATCCTATGGCTACACCTTC. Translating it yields CAITKGQGSYGYTF.

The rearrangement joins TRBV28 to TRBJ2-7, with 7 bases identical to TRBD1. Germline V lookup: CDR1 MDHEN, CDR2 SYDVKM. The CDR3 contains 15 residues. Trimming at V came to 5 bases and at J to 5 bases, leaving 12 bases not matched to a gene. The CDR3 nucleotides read TGTGCCAGCAGTCCGCCGGACAGGACTGCGAACGAGCAGTACTTC. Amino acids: CASSPPDRTANEQYF.

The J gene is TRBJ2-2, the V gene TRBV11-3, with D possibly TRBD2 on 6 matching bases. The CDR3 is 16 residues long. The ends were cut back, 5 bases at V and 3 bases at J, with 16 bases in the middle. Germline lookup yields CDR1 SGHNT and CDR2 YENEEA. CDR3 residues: CASSLSPGGDTGELFF. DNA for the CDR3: TGTGCCAGCAGCCTGTCCCCCGGAGGGGACACCGGGGAGCTGTTTTTT.

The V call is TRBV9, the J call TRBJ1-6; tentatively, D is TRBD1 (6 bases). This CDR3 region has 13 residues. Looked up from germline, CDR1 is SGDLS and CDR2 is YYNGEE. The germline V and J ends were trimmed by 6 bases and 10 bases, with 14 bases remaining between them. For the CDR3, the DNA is TGTGCCAGCACCAGGGGTGGGGGATCACCCCTCCACTTT. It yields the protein CASTRGGGSPLHF.

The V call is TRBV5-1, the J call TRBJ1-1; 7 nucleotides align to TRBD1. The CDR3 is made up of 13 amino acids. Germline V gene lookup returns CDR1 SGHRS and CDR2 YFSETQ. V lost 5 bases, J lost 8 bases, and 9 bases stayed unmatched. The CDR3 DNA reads TGCGCCAGCAGGCCTCACTCGGGACAGGAAGCTTTCTTT. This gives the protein CASRPHSGQEAFF.

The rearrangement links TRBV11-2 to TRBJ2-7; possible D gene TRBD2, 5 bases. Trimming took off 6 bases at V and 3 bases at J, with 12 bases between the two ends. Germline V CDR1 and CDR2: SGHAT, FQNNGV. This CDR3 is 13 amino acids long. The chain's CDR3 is CASRGEDRYEQYF. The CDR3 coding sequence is TGTGCCAGCAGGGGAGAGGACCGCTACGAGCAGTACTTC.

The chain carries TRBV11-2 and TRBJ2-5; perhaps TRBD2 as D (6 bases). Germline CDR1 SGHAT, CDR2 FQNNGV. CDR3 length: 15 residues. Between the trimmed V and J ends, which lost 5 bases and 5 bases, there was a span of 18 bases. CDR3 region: CASSPRTGLRETQYF. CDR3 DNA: TGTGCCAGCAGCCCCAGGACGGGACTGCGGGAGACCCAGTACTTC.

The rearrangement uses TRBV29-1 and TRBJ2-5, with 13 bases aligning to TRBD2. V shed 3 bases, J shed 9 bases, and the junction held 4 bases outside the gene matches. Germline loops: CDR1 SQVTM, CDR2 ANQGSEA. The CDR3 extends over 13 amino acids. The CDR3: CSVDGTSGESQYF. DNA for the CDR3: TGCAGCGTTGATGGGACTAGCGGGGAGTCCCAGTACTTC.

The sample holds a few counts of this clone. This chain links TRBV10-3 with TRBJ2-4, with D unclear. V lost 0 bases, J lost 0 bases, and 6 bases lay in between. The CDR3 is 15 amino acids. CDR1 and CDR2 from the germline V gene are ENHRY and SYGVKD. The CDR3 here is CAISESILAKNIQYF. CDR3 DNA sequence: TGTGCCATCAGTGAGTCGATACTAGCCAAAAACATTCAGTACTTC.

DNA of the CDR3: TGTGCCAGCAGTTTCGGGAGAAAGTCTCAGAGGGACACCATATATTTT. This translates into CASSFGRKSQRDTIYF. The V gene is TRBV11-3, the J gene TRBJ1-3; D remains unclear. The germline gives CDR1 SGHNT, CDR2 YENEEA. The CDR3 runs to 16 residues. V was clipped by 6 bases and J by 8 bases, with 23 bases between them. The full variable domain, with the rest looked up from reference TRBV11-3 and TRBJ1-3, is EAGVVQSPRYKIIEKKQPVAFWCNPISGHNTLYWYLQNLGQGPELLIRYENEEAVDDSQLPKDRFSAERLKGVDSTLKIQPAELGDSAVYLCASSFGRKSQRDTIYFGEGSWLTVV.

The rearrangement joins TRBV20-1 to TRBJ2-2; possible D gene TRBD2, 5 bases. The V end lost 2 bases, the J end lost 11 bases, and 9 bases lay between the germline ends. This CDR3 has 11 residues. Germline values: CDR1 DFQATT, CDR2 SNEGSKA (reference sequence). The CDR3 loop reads CSARFLAELFF. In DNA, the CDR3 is TGCAGTGCTAGATTCCTAGCAGAGCTGTTTTTT.

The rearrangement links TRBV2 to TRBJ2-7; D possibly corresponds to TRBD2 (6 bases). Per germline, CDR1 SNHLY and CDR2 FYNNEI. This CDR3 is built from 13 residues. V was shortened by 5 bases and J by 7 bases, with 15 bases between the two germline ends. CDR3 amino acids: CASSSGTGGEQYF. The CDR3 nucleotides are TGTGCCAGCAGTTCCGGGACCGGAGGGGAGCAGTACTTC.

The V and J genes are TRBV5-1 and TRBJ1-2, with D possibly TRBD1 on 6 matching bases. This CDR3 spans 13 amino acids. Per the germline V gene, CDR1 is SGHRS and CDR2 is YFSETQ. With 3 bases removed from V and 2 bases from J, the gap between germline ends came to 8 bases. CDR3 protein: CASSYDRNYGYTF. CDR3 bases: TGCGCCAGCAGCTACGACAGGAACTATGGCTACACCTTC.

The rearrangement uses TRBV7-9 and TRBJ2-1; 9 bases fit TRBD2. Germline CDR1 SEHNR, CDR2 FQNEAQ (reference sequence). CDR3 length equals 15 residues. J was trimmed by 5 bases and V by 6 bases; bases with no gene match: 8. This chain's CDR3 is CASRKRLAENNEQFF. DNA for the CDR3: TGTGCCAGCAGGAAACGACTAGCGGAAAACAATGAGCAGTTCTTC. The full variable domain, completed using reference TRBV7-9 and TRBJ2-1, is DTGVSQNPRHKITKRGQNVTFRCDPISEHNRLYWYRQTLGQGPEFLTYFQNEAQLEKSRLLSDRFSAERPKGSFSTLEIQRTEQGDSAMYLCASRKRLAENNEQFFGPGTRLTVL.

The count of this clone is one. This chain's CDR3 is CASSSFGVSGGAETQYF. CDR3 sequence (DNA): TGTGCCAGCAGCTCCTTCGGTGTTAGCGGGGGGGCGGAGACCCAGTACTTC. This rearrangement joins TRBV7-3 to TRBJ2-5; TRBD2 matches at 11 bases. The CDR3 has 17 amino acids. V gave up 4 bases and J gave up 5 bases; unmatched junction bases: 12. Germline V CDR1 and CDR2: SGHTA, FQGTGA.

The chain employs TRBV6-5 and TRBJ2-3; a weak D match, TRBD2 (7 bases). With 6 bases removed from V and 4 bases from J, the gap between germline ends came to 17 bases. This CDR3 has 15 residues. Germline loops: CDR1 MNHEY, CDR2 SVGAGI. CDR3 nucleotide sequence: TGTGCCAGCAGGGGAGGGGGAGCCGGTGCAGATACGCAGTATTTT. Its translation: CASRGGGAGADTQYF.

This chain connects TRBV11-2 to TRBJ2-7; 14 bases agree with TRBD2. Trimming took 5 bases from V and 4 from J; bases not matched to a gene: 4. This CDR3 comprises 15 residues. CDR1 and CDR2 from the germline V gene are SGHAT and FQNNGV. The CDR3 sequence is CASSRTSGGPYEQYF. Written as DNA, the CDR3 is TGTGCCAGCAGCCGGACTAGCGGGGGGCCGTACGAGCAGTACTTC.

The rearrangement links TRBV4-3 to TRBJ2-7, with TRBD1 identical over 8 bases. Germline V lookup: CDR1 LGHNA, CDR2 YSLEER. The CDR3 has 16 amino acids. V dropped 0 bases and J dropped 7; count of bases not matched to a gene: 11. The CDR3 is CASSQDFSQGAREQYF. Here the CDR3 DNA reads TGCGCCAGCAGCCAAGATTTTTCGCAGGGGGCTCGAGAGCAGTACTTC.

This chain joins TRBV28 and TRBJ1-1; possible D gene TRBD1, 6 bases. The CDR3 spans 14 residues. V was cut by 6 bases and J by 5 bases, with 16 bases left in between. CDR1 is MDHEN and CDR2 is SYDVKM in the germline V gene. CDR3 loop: CASRARPGVTEAFF. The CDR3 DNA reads TGTGCCAGCAGGGCCCGGCCAGGGGTGACTGAAGCTTTCTTT.

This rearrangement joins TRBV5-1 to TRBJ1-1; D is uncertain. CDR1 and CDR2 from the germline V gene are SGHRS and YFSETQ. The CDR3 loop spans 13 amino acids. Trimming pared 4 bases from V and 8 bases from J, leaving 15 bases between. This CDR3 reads CASSKEPSSEAFF. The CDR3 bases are TGCGCCAGCAGCAAGGAGCCTTCCTCAGAAGCTTTCTTT.

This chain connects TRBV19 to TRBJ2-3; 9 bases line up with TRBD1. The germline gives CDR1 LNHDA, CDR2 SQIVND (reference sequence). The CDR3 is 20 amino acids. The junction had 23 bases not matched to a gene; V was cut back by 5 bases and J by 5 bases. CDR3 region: CASSALFGTGNGPPIDTQYF. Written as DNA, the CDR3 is TGTGCCAGTAGTGCCCTGTTCGGGACAGGGAATGGACCCCCCATAGATACGCAGTATTTT.

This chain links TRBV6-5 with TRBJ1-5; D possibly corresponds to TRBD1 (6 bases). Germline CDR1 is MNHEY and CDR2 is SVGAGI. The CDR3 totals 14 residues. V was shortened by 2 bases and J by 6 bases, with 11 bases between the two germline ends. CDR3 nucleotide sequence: TGTGCCAGCAGTTACCGACAGGCTGGTCAGCCCCAGCATTTT. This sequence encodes CASSYRQAGQPQHF.

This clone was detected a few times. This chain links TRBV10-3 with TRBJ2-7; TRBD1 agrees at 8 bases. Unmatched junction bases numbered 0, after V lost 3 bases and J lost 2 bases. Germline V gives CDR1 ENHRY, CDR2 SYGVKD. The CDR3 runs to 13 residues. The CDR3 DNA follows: TGTGCCATCAGTGAACAGGGGGCCTACGAGCAGTACTTC. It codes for CAISEQGAYEQYF.

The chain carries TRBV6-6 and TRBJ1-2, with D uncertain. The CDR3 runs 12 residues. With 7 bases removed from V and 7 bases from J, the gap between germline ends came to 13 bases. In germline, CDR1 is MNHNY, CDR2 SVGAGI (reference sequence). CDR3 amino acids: CASKTEAVGYTF. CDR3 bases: TGTGCCAGCAAAACCGAAGCGGTTGGCTACACCTTC.

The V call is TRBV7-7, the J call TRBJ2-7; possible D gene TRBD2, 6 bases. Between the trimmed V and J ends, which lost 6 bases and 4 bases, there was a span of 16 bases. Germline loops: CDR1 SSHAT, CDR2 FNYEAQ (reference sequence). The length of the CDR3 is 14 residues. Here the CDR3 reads CASSPAGRTYEQYF. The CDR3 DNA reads TGTGCCAGCAGTCCCGCGGGGCGGACGTACGAGCAGTACTTC.

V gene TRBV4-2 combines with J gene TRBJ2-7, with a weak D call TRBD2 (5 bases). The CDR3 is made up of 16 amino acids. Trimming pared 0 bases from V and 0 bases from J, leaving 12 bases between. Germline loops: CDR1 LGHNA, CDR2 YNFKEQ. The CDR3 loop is CASSQEDSAVSYEQYF. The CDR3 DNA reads TGTGCCAGCAGCCAAGAAGACTCAGCGGTCTCCTACGAGCAGTACTTC.

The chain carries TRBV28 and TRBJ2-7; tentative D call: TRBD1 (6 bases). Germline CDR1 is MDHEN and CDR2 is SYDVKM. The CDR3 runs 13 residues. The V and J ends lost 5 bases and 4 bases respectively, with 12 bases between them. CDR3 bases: TGTGCCAGCAGTCCCCAGGGGAATTACGAGCAGTACTTC. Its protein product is CASSPQGNYEQYF.

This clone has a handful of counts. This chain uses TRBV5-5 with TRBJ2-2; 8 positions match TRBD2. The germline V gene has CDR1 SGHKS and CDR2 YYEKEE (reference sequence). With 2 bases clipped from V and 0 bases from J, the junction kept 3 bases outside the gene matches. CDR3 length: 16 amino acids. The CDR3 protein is CASSLLAGSNTGELFF. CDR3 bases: TGTGCCAGCAGCTTATTAGCGGGGTCGAACACCGGGGAGCTGTTTTTT.